What follows are 28 T cell receptor beta chains derived from one specimen sequenced in a study of T cell responses to AZD1222 COVID-19 vaccine. Libraries were prepared by immunoSEQ multiplex PCR; TCRdb keeps only in-frame clonotypes and omits some of them. The table records about 67,000 clones, approximately 81% of them present only once. The sequenced sample was peripheral blood, obtained on day 0 of AZD1222 vaccination. These receptors were taken from an adult in good health.

This chain joins TRBV10-2 and TRBJ2-1; D might be TRBD1 or TRBD2, each matching 6 bases. Germline V gene lookup returns CDR1 WSHSY and CDR2 SAAADI. The CDR3 sequence is 16 residues long. V lost 6 bases to trimming and J lost 7 bases, with 22 bases between them. The CDR3 spells CASSHLRGGTFNEQFF. The DNA for the CDR3 is TGCGCCAGCAGCCACCTCCGAGGCGGGACATTTAATGAGCAGTTCTTC.

There are a few counts of this clone. This chain joins TRBV19 and TRBJ1-2; 7 nucleotides match TRBD1. Germline lookup yields CDR1 LNHDA and CDR2 SQIVND (reference sequence). CDR3 length equals 13 residues. Trimming removed 5 bases from V and 5 bases from J; junction bases left unmatched: 5. The CDR3, as DNA: TGTGCCAGTAGTCCGGGACAGAAGTATGGCTACACCTTC. Protein product: CASSPGQKYGYTF.

This chain connects TRBV7-7 to TRBJ2-3, with D perhaps matching TRBD1 (6 bases). Between the trimmed V and J ends, which lost 5 bases and 4 bases, there was a span of 13 bases. The CDR3 consists of 14 residues. Germline-derived CDR1 and CDR2 are SSHAT and FNYEAQ (reference sequence). CDR3 coding DNA: TGTGCCAGCAGCGAGGGAAGGACAGCAGATACGCAGTATTTT. Residues: CASSEGRTADTQYF.

The V call is TRBV7-3, the J call TRBJ1-1; D is undetermined. Germline lookup yields CDR1 SGHTA and CDR2 FQGTGA. CDR3 length: 13 amino acids. The V and J ends lost 5 bases and 5 bases respectively, with 12 bases between them. CDR3 DNA sequence: TGTGCCAGCAGCCCTGCGGCTAGAACTGAAGCTTTCTTT. Amino acids: CASSPAARTEAFF.

The CDR3 region has the DNA TGTGCCAGCAGCCCCCAGGGAGGGGTGGGCATTCAGTACTTC. Its protein is CASSPQGGVGIQYF. This rearrangement joins TRBV7-2 to TRBJ2-4, with TRBD2 identical over 7 bases. The germline V gene encodes CDR1 SGHTA and CDR2 FQGNSA. This CDR3 has 14 residues. Trimming at V came to 5 bases and at J to 9 bases, leaving 10 bases not matched to a gene. Full variable domain (missing parts from reference TRBV7-2 and TRBJ2-4): GAGVSQSPSNKVTEKGKDVELRCDPISGHTALYWYRQSLGQGLEFLIYFQGNSAPDKSGLPSDRFSAERTGGSVSTLTIQRTQQEDSAVYLCASSPQGGVGIQYFGAGTRLSVL.

CDR3 sequence: CASYEGALDTQYF. The CDR3 bases are TGTGCCAGCTACGAAGGCGCATTGGATACGCAGTATTTT. V usage is TRBV7-9 and J usage is TRBJ2-3; no clear D gene. The CDR3 totals 13 residues. Germline CDR1 and CDR2: SEHNR and FQNEAQ (reference sequence). V dropped 8 bases and J dropped 6 bases, with 15 bases sitting between them.

The chain has TRBV29-1 and TRBJ1-5; perhaps TRBD1 as D (5 bases). The germline CDR1 and CDR2 sequences are SQVTM and ANQGSEA. Trimming stripped 6 bases from V and 2 bases from J, with 23 bases between. The CDR3 is 17 amino acids. CDR3 amino acids: CSVELGYSGGGNQPQHF. The CDR3 nucleotides read TGCAGCGTCGAGCTTGGGTATTCGGGGGGGGGCAATCAGCCCCAGCATTTT.

This clone was observed a few times. The CDR3 DNA follows: TGTGCCACCAGTGACCCCGTGCGGAATCAGCCCCAGCATTTT. This encodes CATSDPVRNQPQHF. The genes are TRBV24-1 and TRBJ1-5; the D is unclear. This CDR3 has 14 amino acids. Germline values: CDR1 KGHDR, CDR2 SFDVKD. V was clipped by 4 bases and J by 4 bases, with 10 bases between them.

The CDR3 loop reads CASSLSGGHTQYF. The CDR3 nucleotides read TGTGCCAGCAGTTTATCCGGGGGGCACACGCAGTATTTT. The genes are TRBV27 and TRBJ2-3; D might be TRBD2 (7 bases). Trimming shortened V by 0 bases and J by 9 bases, and 10 bases separated the two germline ends. Germline CDR1 reads MNHEY; CDR2 reads SMNVEV (reference sequence). The CDR3 is made up of 13 amino acids.

This clone was seen more than once but under ten times. CDR3 protein: CATSRVRGPSGNTIYF. CDR3 sequence (DNA): TGTGCCACCAGCAGAGTACGGGGTCCTTCTGGAAACACCATATATTTT. V and J are TRBV15 and TRBJ1-3, with unresolved D. The CDR3 length is 16 residues. V was trimmed by 1 base and J by 1 base, leaving 11 bases between them. The germline V gene encodes CDR1 LNHNV and CDR2 YYDKDF (reference sequence).

V gene TRBV11-2 combines with J gene TRBJ1-2, with 7 bases aligning to TRBD1. Germline values: CDR1 SGHAT, CDR2 FQNNGV. After removal of 7 bases from V and 4 bases from J, the junction contained 12 bases not matched to a gene. CDR3 length equals 15 residues. In DNA form, the CDR3 reads TGTGCCAGCACCCCATCGGGCAGGGGGTTCTATGGCTACACCTTC. Encoded protein: CASTPSGRGFYGYTF.

This clone was counted a few times. The genes are TRBV9 and TRBJ2-2; a possible D gene is TRBD2 (5 bases). Germline assignment: CDR1 SGDLS and CDR2 YYNGEE. The CDR3 consists of 15 residues. The V end was cut by 0 bases, the J end by 4 bases, with 10 bases between. The CDR3 loop is CASSVDAGRTGELFF. In DNA form, the CDR3 reads TGTGCCAGCAGCGTAGATGCGGGCCGCACCGGGGAGCTGTTTTTT.

This sequence joins TRBV10-3 and TRBJ1-1; 10 nucleotides line up with TRBD1. With V trimmed by 6 bases and J by 11 bases, 9 bases remained unmatched. CDR3 length: 13 amino acids. Germline loops: CDR1 ENHRY, CDR2 SYGVKD. In DNA, the CDR3 is TGTGCCATCAGGCAAGACAGGGGGCGGGCCGCTTTCTTT. As protein: CAIRQDRGRAAFF.

The chain combines TRBV28 with TRBJ1-1; 8 nucleotides match TRBD1. This CDR3 comprises 15 residues. The ends lost 6 bases at V and 1 base at J; junction bases unmatched: 7. Germline assignment: CDR1 MDHEN and CDR2 SYDVKM. CDR3: CASRNGGTGNTEAFF. The CDR3 DNA sequence: TGTGCCAGCAGGAATGGAGGGACAGGGAACACTGAAGCTTTCTTT.

This chain uses TRBV18 with TRBJ2-5; D might be TRBD2 (5 bases). Germline V gene sequence: CDR1 KGHSH, CDR2 LQKENI. V lost 0 bases and J lost 3, with 11 bases in between. This CDR3 has 15 residues. The CDR3 sequence is CASSPPSSGKETQYF. The CDR3 bases are TGTGCCAGCTCACCACCGTCGAGCGGAAAAGAGACCCAGTACTTC.

This clone was detected only once. The rearrangement uses TRBV27 and TRBJ2-3; a weak D match, TRBD2 (6 bases). Germline V gene sequence: CDR1 MNHEY, CDR2 SMNVEV (reference sequence). V was trimmed by 10 bases and J by 3 bases, leaving 17 bases between them. This CDR3 is built from 14 residues. CDR3 residues: CATHLAGRTDTQYF. The CDR3 region has the DNA TGTGCCACCCATTTGGCGGGGAGGACAGATACGCAGTATTTT.

The chain joins TRBV19 to TRBJ1-2, with 7 bases aligning to TRBD1. Germline CDR1 LNHDA, CDR2 SQIVND (reference sequence). The CDR3 has 15 residues. Trimming cost V 4 bases and J 0 bases; bases outside gene matches: 5. The CDR3 coding sequence is TGTGCCAGTAGTACCCACAGGGGCTCTAACTATGGCTACACCTTC. Amino acids: CASSTHRGSNYGYTF.

The V call is TRBV6-4, the J call TRBJ1-2; no firm D call. Germline CDR1 reads MRHNA; CDR2 reads SNTAGT. V dropped 6 bases and J dropped 4 bases, with 18 bases sitting between them. The CDR3 runs 15 residues. The DNA for the CDR3 is TGTGCCAGCAGCTTCGAGGCGGACCCTGTCTATGGCTACACCTTC. This codes for CASSFEADPVYGYTF.

This sequence joins TRBV21-1 and TRBJ1-4; the table's TRBD1 call for D was not verified on the DNA. TRBV21-1 is noted as a pseudogene. The CDR3 is made up of 15 amino acids. As DNA, the CDR3 is TGTGCCAGCAGCGGGCAGGGCTTGACTAATGAAAAACTGTTTTTT. It specifies CASSGQGLTNEKLFF.

This chain connects TRBV5-1 to TRBJ1-6, with 7 bases aligning to TRBD1. This CDR3 is built from 16 residues. V dropped 2 bases and J dropped 7; count of bases not matched to a gene: 9. Per germline, CDR1 SGHRS and CDR2 YFSETQ. CDR3 sequence: CASSLLRQGSNSPLHF. The CDR3 bases are TGCGCCAGCAGCTTACTCAGACAGGGATCGAATTCACCCCTCCACTTT. Variable domain in full (rest from reference TRBV5-1 and TRBJ1-6): KAGVTQTPRYLIKTRGQQVTLSCSPISGHRSVSWYQQTPGQGLQFLFEYFSETQRNKGNFPGRFSGRQFSNSRSEMNVSTLELGDSALYLCASSLLRQGSNSPLHFGNGTRLTVT.

This chain uses TRBV28 with TRBJ1-2; tentative D call: TRBD1 (5 bases). Germline V gene data show CDR1 as MDHEN and CDR2 as SYDVKM. The V and J ends lost 5 bases and 5 bases respectively, with 12 bases between them. The CDR3 covers 13 residues. The CDR3 sequence is CASSAFRGYGYTF. In nucleotides, the CDR3 is TGTGCCAGCAGTGCCTTTAGGGGTTATGGCTACACCTTC.

The chain carries TRBV9 and TRBJ2-7; D might be TRBD1 (6 bases). Trimming left V 2 bases short and J 7 bases short, with 34 bases between. The CDR3 runs 20 residues. The germline CDR1 and CDR2 sequences are SGDLS and YYNGEE. The CDR3 DNA is TGTGCCAGCAGCGTTATGAGGGGGAGATCAGGGTACCGAGGATCGAGTGAGCAGTACTTC. Encoded protein: CASSVMRGRSGYRGSSEQYF.

CDR3 region: CAIGVRGSDGYTF. The CDR3 nucleotides read TGTGCCATCGGAGTCAGGGGATCTGACGGCTACACCTTC. J is TRBJ1-2 and V is TRBV10-3, with D tentatively TRBD1 (6 bases). Trimming shortened V by 8 bases and J by 8 bases, and 18 bases separated the two germline ends. There are 13 residues in the CDR3. Germline V gene lookup returns CDR1 ENHRY and CDR2 SYGVKD.

The chain has TRBV28 and TRBJ1-2; D unresolved. The V gene lost 11 bases and the J gene lost 4 bases, with 14 bases spanning the gap. In germline, CDR1 is MDHEN, CDR2 SYDVKM. This CDR3 has 12 amino acids. CDR3 bases: TGTGCCGGCGGGTATGGAGGCTATGGCTACACCTTC. It specifies CAGGYGGYGYTF.

The chain is built from TRBV11-2 and TRBJ2-1, with D possibly being TRBD2 (6 bases). CDR1 is SGHAT, CDR2 FQNNGV, per germline. The CDR3 totals 16 residues. The V end was cut by 1 base, the J end by 7 bases, with 17 bases between. CDR3 sequence (DNA): TGTGCCAGCAGCTTAGGGAGGAGCAGGACTACGAATGAGCAGTTCTTC. It codes for CASSLGRSRTTNEQFF.

The V gene is TRBV30, the J gene TRBJ2-7; TRBD1 matches 10 bases. The CDR3 is made up of 14 amino acids. J gave up 3 bases and V 4 bases, and 6 bases lay outside the gene matches. The V gene's germline CDR1 is GTSNPN and CDR2 SVGIG (reference sequence). CDR3 protein: CAWTGQGVSYEQYF. CDR3 bases: TGTGCCTGGACCGGACAGGGGGTGAGCTACGAGCAGTACTTC.

This chain connects TRBV18 to TRBJ2-7; the D call may be TRBD1 or TRBD2 (5 bases each). V lost 3 bases, J lost 2 bases, and 8 bases lay in between. The CDR3 extends over 13 amino acids. Looked up from germline, CDR1 is KGHSH and CDR2 is LQKENI. The CDR3 protein is CASSPGPTYEQYF. The CDR3 DNA sequence: TGTGCCAGCTCACCGGGACCCACCTACGAGCAGTACTTC.

The chain joins TRBV28 to TRBJ2-2; D is possibly TRBD2 (6 bases). Deletions cut 5 bases from V and 0 bases from J, with 13 bases between. CDR1 and CDR2 (germline): MDHEN, SYDVKM. The CDR3 is made up of 16 amino acids. The chain's CDR3 is CASSPPGGTNTGELFF. In DNA form, the CDR3 reads TGTGCCAGCAGTCCCCCTGGCGGGACGAACACCGGGGAGCTGTTTTTT.